Shown below are 4 T cell receptor beta chains from a single sample sequenced in a study of T cell responses to AZD1222 COVID-19 vaccine (dated by TCRdb to 2020 to 2023). Library preparation used the immunoSEQ multiplex PCR assay. TCRdb holds this immuneACCESS table with in-frame rearrangements only. Some clones are missing; in checked studies, unresolved V genes explain under half, and the rest has no known cause. The sample table lists about 85,000 clones, 80% to 90% of them with a count of one. The top ten clonotypes cover around 8% of the sample. Explained via the paper, the time point label denotes: baseline before first vaccination. The input for sequencing was peripheral blood, taken on day 0 of AZD1222 vaccination. The receptors come from an adult in good health.

The chain joins TRBV6-6 to TRBJ1-5; TRBD1 is a possible D gene (6 bases). The length of the CDR3 is 15 residues. Germline CDR1 MNHNY, CDR2 SVGAGI (reference sequence). V was clipped by 6 bases and J by 5 bases, with 17 bases between them. The chain's CDR3 is CASRPFGDKDQPQHF. The DNA for the CDR3 is TGTGCCAGCAGGCCGTTCGGGGACAAGGATCAGCCCCAGCATTTT.

The rearrangement links TRBV29-1 to TRBJ1-3; TRBD1 might be the D (6 bases). V was trimmed by 6 bases and J by 2 bases, leaving 11 bases between them. This CDR3 is built from 13 residues. Germline assignment: CDR1 SQVTM and CDR2 ANQGSEA. The CDR3 region is CSVGTSTGNTIYF. CDR3 in DNA: TGCAGCGTCGGGACATCCACTGGAAACACCATATATTTT.

CDR3 region: CSVGQGATEKLFF. The CDR3 region has the DNA TGCAGCGTTGGACAGGGAGCGACTGAAAAACTGTTTTTT. The chain couples TRBV29-1 to TRBJ1-4; TRBD1 aligns across 7 bases. The CDR3 spans 13 residues. V dropped 4 bases and J dropped 7; count of bases not matched to a gene: 6. Per the germline V gene, CDR1 is SQVTM and CDR2 is ANQGSEA.

The V and J genes are TRBV4-3 and TRBJ1-2; 8 bases are shared with TRBD1. This CDR3 comprises 14 residues. Losses at the gene ends were 0 bases for V and 7 bases for J; bases not matched to a gene: 4. In germline, CDR1 is LGHNA, CDR2 YSLEER. In DNA, the CDR3 is TGCGCCAGCAGCCAAGATCGACAGGGGTTTGGCTACACCTTC. Its protein product is CASSQDRQGFGYTF.